These 26 T cell receptor beta chains were sequenced from one sample in a study of blood T cell repertoires in COVID-19. The assay was immunoSEQ multiplex PCR, and TCRdb's table has in-frame clones only and misses some. The sample has 100,000 to 150,000 clones; around three quarters are singletons. The sample comprised peripheral blood. These receptors all stem from a woman aged 70-85 years with acute or convalescent COVID-19.

This clone was seen a handful of times. The chain combines TRBV19 with TRBJ1-1; D is possibly TRBD1 (5 bases). CDR1 LNHDA and CDR2 SQIVND come from the germline V gene (reference sequence). Trimming left V 7 bases short and J 3 bases short, with 12 bases between. The CDR3 covers 13 residues. CDR3 residues: CASTRDWDTEAFF. CDR3 nucleotide sequence: TGTGCCAGTACTCGGGACTGGGACACTGAAGCTTTCTTT.

About this clone itself: Other nucleotide sequences in the sample specify the same CDR3. J is TRBJ2-2 and V is TRBV9; 9 bases map to TRBD1. The CDR3 is made up of 18 amino acids. The germline CDR1 and CDR2 sequences are SGDLS and YYNGEE. V dropped 4 bases and J dropped 1; count of bases not matched to a gene: 11. CDR3 sequence: CASSSPKQGAVNTGELFF. Written as DNA, the CDR3 is TGTGCCAGCAGCTCGCCGAAACAGGGGGCGGTGAACACCGGGGAGCTGTTTTTT.

The chain recombines TRBV5-6 with TRBJ2-2, with 10 bases fitting TRBD1. Trimming removed 4 bases from V and 0 bases from J; junction bases left unmatched: 3. The germline V gene has CDR1 SGHDT and CDR2 YYEEEE. The CDR3 sequence is 16 residues long. CDR3 DNA: TGTGCCAGCAGCCTGACAGGGGGCGCGAACACCGGGGAGCTGTTTTTT. It specifies CASSLTGGANTGELFF.

Comment on this clone: A much larger clone lies a single base off, so this may be a read error. Other DNA sequences in this sample translate to the same CDR3. CDR3 nucleotides: TGTGCCAGCAGTGAAGGCAGGGGTAACTATGGCTACACCTTC. Amino acid sequence: CASSEGRGNYGYTF. The chain links TRBV6-1 to TRBJ1-2; the D gene is possibly TRBD1 (6 bases). The ends were cut back, 1 base at V and 1 base at J, with 7 bases in the middle. Germline V gene lookup returns CDR1 MNHNS and CDR2 SASEGT. The CDR3 is 14 residues long.

This clone is categorized as medium-sized. The chain is built from TRBV4-1 and TRBJ1-5, with D possibly matching TRBD1 (5 bases). Trimming removed 1 base from V and 6 bases from J, with 13 bases in between. Germline V lookup: CDR1 MGHRA, CDR2 YSYEKL. The length of the CDR3 is 15 residues. The CDR3 loop is CASSQGSGATQPQHF. CDR3 sequence (DNA): TGCGCCAGCAGCCAAGGAAGCGGGGCCACTCAGCCCCAGCATTTT.

This clone was recorded only once. This chain joins TRBV3-1 (or the pseudogene TRBV3-2) and TRBJ2-1; 8 positions match TRBD2. Germline trimming cut 3 bases from V and 0 bases from J; bases unmatched to any gene: 7. Germline assignment: CDR1 LGHDT and CDR2 YNNKEL (reference sequence). This CDR3 spans 17 amino acids. DNA for the CDR3: TGTGCCAGCAGCCAGGGGACTAGTGTAAGCTCCTACAATGAGCAGTTCTTC. Translating gives CASSQGTSVSSYNEQFF.

CDR3 region: CASSLRTGGWSPLHF. Written as DNA, the CDR3 is TGTGCCAGCAGTCTCCGGACAGGGGGCTGGTCACCCCTCCACTTT. The chain links TRBV28 to TRBJ1-6, with 11 bases aligning to TRBD1. V lost 5 bases, J lost 10 bases, and 7 bases stayed unmatched. Per germline, CDR1 MDHEN and CDR2 SYDVKM. This CDR3 has 15 amino acids.

This clone showed up many times. The chain combines TRBV2 with TRBJ2-7; 10 nucleotides agree with TRBD2. The CDR3 totals 14 residues. The junction had 6 bases not matched to a gene; V was cut back by 5 bases and J by 5 bases. Germline assignment: CDR1 SNHLY and CDR2 FYNNEI. CDR3 DNA: TGTGCCAGCAGTACTAGCGGGGAGCGCGACGAGCAGTACTTC. It is translated as CASSTSGERDEQYF.

CDR3 DNA: TGCGCCAGCAGCCGAGACAGGGGGGGTGTTAGGAACACTGAAGCTTTCTTT. Translation: CASSRDRGGVRNTEAFF. The rearrangement joins TRBV5-1 to TRBJ1-1; TRBD1 aligns across 9 bases. J lost 1 base, V lost 4 bases, and 11 bases had no gene match. The CDR3 runs to 17 residues. Germline V gene sequence: CDR1 SGHRS, CDR2 YFSETQ.

This clone was seen only a few times. The gene calls are TRBV5-6 and TRBJ2-7, with D maybe TRBD2 (5 bases). In germline, CDR1 is SGHDT, CDR2 YYEEEE. V was clipped by 5 bases and J by 2 bases, with 11 bases between them. This CDR3 spans 13 amino acids. The CDR3 DNA sequence: TGTGCCAGCAGGAAGAGGGTTACCTACGAGCAGTACTTC. Translated, it gives CASRKRVTYEQYF.

The chain joins TRBV5-1 to TRBJ2-1, with TRBD2 matching over 12 bases. Germline CDR1 SGHRS, CDR2 YFSETQ. Trimming cost V 3 bases and J 9 bases; bases outside gene matches: 10. The CDR3 spans 16 residues. CDR3 region: CASSSLQLAGGAEQFF. The CDR3 DNA reads TGCGCCAGCAGCTCCCTCCAACTAGCGGGGGGTGCTGAGCAGTTCTTC.

Concerning this clone itself: At one boundary the junction diverges from the germline segment, which might be a read error. V and J are TRBV7-9 and TRBJ2-1; a weak D match, TRBD2 (5 bases). The germline V gene has CDR1 SEHNR and CDR2 FQNEAQ (reference sequence). CDR3 length equals 12 residues. As DNA, the CDR3 is TGTGCCAGCAGCTTCCCAGAGGGCCTGCGTGTCTTC. Residues: CASSFPEGLRVF.

The chain combines TRBV6-5 with TRBJ2-7; 8 bases agree with TRBD1. This CDR3 has 13 residues. CDR1 MNHEY and CDR2 SVGAGI come from the germline V gene. Germline trimming cut 5 bases from V and 4 bases from J; bases unmatched to any gene: 4. The CDR3 bases are TGTGCCAGCAGTCAGGGGGCGCGATACGAGCAGTACTTC. It yields the protein CASSQGARYEQYF.

CDR3 residues: CAWRGGGTGNTGELFF. CDR3 nucleotide sequence: TGTGCCTGGAGAGGAGGGGGGACAGGGAACACCGGGGAGCTGTTTTTT. The chain employs TRBV30 and TRBJ2-2, with 8 bases identical to TRBD1. CDR3 length: 16 residues. The V and J ends lost 3 bases and 1 base, in that order; junction bases with no gene match: 7. The germline gives CDR1 GTSNPN, CDR2 SVGIG (reference sequence).

The table lists this clone with a count of one. The chain is built from TRBV6-5 and TRBJ2-5, with D perhaps TRBD2 (6 bases). Per the germline V gene, CDR1 is MNHEY and CDR2 is SVGAGI. The ends were cut back, 6 bases at V and 0 bases at J, with 14 bases in the middle. CDR3 length: 15 residues. CDR3 nucleotides: TGTGCCAGCAGCCTGGGACCGGGGGACCAAGAGACCCAGTACTTC. Translated, it gives CASSLGPGDQETQYF.

This clone was counted a few times. V is TRBV6-4 and J is TRBJ2-6; D is unresolved. This CDR3 comprises 13 residues. Germline values: CDR1 MRHNA, CDR2 SNTAGT. Trimming took off 8 bases at V and 2 bases at J, with 7 bases between the two ends. For the CDR3, the DNA is TGTGCCAGCGGGCAGGCTGGGGCCAACGTCCTGACTTTC. Its protein product is CASGQAGANVLTF.

V gene TRBV5-1 combines with J gene TRBJ2-1, with TRBD1 identical over 7 bases. The junction had 7 bases not matched to a gene; V was cut back by 4 bases and J by 15 bases. Germline CDR1 SGHRS, CDR2 YFSETQ. The length of the CDR3 is 11 residues. The CDR3 DNA sequence: TGCGCCAGCAGCCTTGGGACAGATCCGTTCTTC. Amino acid sequence: CASSLGTDPFF.

The chain carries TRBV7-6 and TRBJ2-7; tentatively, D is TRBD1 (6 bases). The CDR3 runs to 15 residues. Per the germline V gene, CDR1 is SGHVS and CDR2 is FNYEAQ. Trimming stripped 0 bases from V and 4 bases from J, with 13 bases between. CDR3: CASSLAGTPIYEQYF. DNA of the CDR3: TGTGCCAGCAGCTTAGCGGGGACACCGATTTACGAGCAGTACTTC.

This chain joins TRBV5-8 and TRBJ2-5; 14 bases align to TRBD2. Trimming at V came to 3 bases and at J to 6 bases, leaving 7 bases not matched to a gene. CDR3 length equals 16 residues. Germline lookup yields CDR1 SGHTS and CDR2 YDEGEE. The CDR3 spells CASSSRLAGGVKTQYF. In DNA, the CDR3 is TGTGCCAGCAGCTCCCGACTAGCGGGAGGGGTAAAGACCCAGTACTTC. Full variable domain (remainder filled in from reference TRBV5-8 and TRBJ2-5): EAGVTQSPTHLIKTRGQQATLRCSPISGHTSVYWYQQALGLGLQFLLWYDEGEERNRGNFPPRFSGRQFPNYSSELNVNALELEDSALYLCASSSRLAGGVKTQYFGPGTRLLVL.

This clone was detected a few times. The rearrangement joins TRBV9 to TRBJ1-1, with a possible D match to TRBD1 (5 bases). From germline, CDR1 is SGDLS and CDR2 YYNGEE. CDR3 length equals 15 residues. The V end lost 0 bases, the J end lost 6 bases, and 15 bases lay between the germline ends. Here the CDR3 reads CASSVEAGSVSEAFF. DNA of the CDR3: TGTGCCAGCAGCGTAGAGGCAGGGTCTGTGTCTGAAGCTTTCTTT.

This chain joins TRBV7-2 and TRBJ1-1; 8 bases map to TRBD1. The CDR3 runs 13 residues. CDR1 SGHTA and CDR2 FQGNSA come from the germline V gene. The junction had 4 bases not matched to a gene; V was cut back by 6 bases and J by 4 bases. The CDR3 here is CASRMGQVTEAFF. The DNA for the CDR3 is TGTGCCAGCAGAATGGGACAGGTCACTGAAGCTTTCTTT.

The chain carries TRBV2 and TRBJ2-2; TRBD1 is a possible D gene (6 bases). This CDR3 has 17 residues. V was trimmed by 3 bases and J by 3 bases, leaving 17 bases between them. Germline lookup yields CDR1 SNHLY and CDR2 FYNNEI. CDR3 in amino acids: CASSDFIDRPYTGELFF. The CDR3 nucleotides read TGTGCCAGCAGTGACTTTATCGACAGGCCCTACACCGGGGAGCTGTTTTTT.

The rearrangement uses TRBV9 and TRBJ1-4; 12 nucleotides match TRBD1. The V and J ends lost 2 bases and 11 bases, in that order; junction bases with no gene match: 4. This CDR3 contains 14 residues. CDR1 is SGDLS and CDR2 is YYNGEE in the germline V gene. The CDR3 DNA reads as TGTGCCAGCAGCGTCGGGACAGGGGGCGAGAAACTGTTTTTT. This encodes CASSVGTGGEKLFF.

This clone was recorded a few times. The V gene is TRBV2, the J gene TRBJ2-2, with unresolved D. This CDR3 region has 14 residues. The V end was cut by 1 base, the J end by 3 bases, with 6 bases between. Germline-derived CDR1 and CDR2 are SNHLY and FYNNEI. CDR3 DNA sequence: TGTGCCAGCAGTGAAGGGCAGTACACCGGGGAGCTGTTTTTT. Its protein is CASSEGQYTGELFF.

The chain carries TRBV6-5 and TRBJ1-1; D not resolved. Deletions cut 2 bases from V and 6 bases from J, with 16 bases between. Germline V gene lookup returns CDR1 MNHEY and CDR2 SVGAGI. CDR3 length: 15 residues. The CDR3 DNA reads as TGTGCCAGCAGTTACCCACCTGTGATGGGCCCTGAAGCTTTCTTT. Its protein product is CASSYPPVMGPEAFF.

The chain recombines TRBV21-1 with TRBJ2-5; TRBD2 is the table's D call, not checked against the DNA. TRBV21-1 counts as a pseudogene. The CDR3 covers 16 residues. The CDR3 protein is CASSKDGRDRGETQYF. CDR3 nucleotides: TGTGCCAGCAGCAAAGACGGGAGGGACAGAGGAGAGACCCAGTACTTC.